This record covers a single TCR beta chain. Its antigen is not yet known. Per-base qualities were not stored, and no clone one base away is much larger. TCRbeta CDR3 regions were amplified from genomic DNA by means of the immunoSEQ Assay, a bias-controlled multiplex PCR. Per the original workflow: Nucleated cell counts per sample were estimated from amplification of reference gene primers within the assay. To quantify the absolute abundance of each unique TCRbeta CDR3 rearrangement, sequence reads were collapsed and filtered. For each sample, productive Simpson clonality was calculated by taking the square root of Simpson's diversity index across productive rearrangements. TCRdb carries this immuneACCESS record with in-frame sequences only. Its versions omit some clonotypes, under half of them owing to an unresolved V gene in the studies checked, with the rest unexplained. V and J calls and clone size are copied from that table; D and trimming were computed from the DNA. A total of about 330,000 clones appear in this sample, around 83% of them only once. Roughly 1.1% of the sample rests with the top ten.

These data belong to a study of blood T cell repertoires in COVID-19 (dated by TCRdb to the early 2020s). In terms of the full investigation: Samples from collaborators originated in the United States, Italy and Spain and spanned both the acute and convalescent phases of COVID-19. Nearly every sample came with metadata listing a de-identified subject ID, COVID-19 status, age in years and sex. The dataset comprised deeply sampled blood TCRbeta repertoires from subjects exposed to, actively infected with, or recovered from COVID-19. Samples were obtained from the ongoing ImmuneRACE study (first 160 participants) and from 1,200 or so subjects provided by 6 global collaborators. The repertoires were released in a freely available public database intended as a resource for research on the immune response to SARS-CoV-2. Where HLA class I and class II types were available, the types were taken from metadata supplied by the sample provider, not from assay-based typing. The prospective study material was composed of cDNA or gDNA derived from T cells, B-cell-depleted T cells, or PBMCs.

The collaborating institutions used their own protocols to collect whole blood in K2EDTA tubes. For TCRbeta analysis, collaborator samples were shipped as frozen whole blood, as isolated PBMCs, or as DNA extracted from either sample type. Paper-wide results and their limitations: The amount of clinical and demographic metadata varied by source and participant and was provided uncurated.

V is shortened by 4 bases, J by 2 bases, and the region joining them spans 13 bases. The germline V gene yields SGHDT for CDR1 and YYEEEE for CDR2. The CDR3 starts with the cysteine, ends with the phenylalanine, and has 15 residues. The only DNA kept is the CDR3, 45 bases in frame from the first base. Sequencing was carried out using peripheral blood. The rearrangement combines TRBV5-6 with TRBJ1-5; 5 matching bases give a weak D call of TRBD1. This TCR was recovered from a woman in her 50s with acute or convalescent COVID-19. The nucleotides read TGTGCCAGCAGCACGGCCAGGGATGGCAATCAGCCCCAGCATTTT. The resulting protein is CASSTARDGNQPQHF. The CDR3 plus the reference TRBV5-6 and TRBJ1-5 genes for the other parts give the full variable domain: DAGVTQSPTHLIKTRGQQVTLRCSPKSGHDTVSWYQQALGQGPQFIFQYYEEEERQRGNFPDRFSGHQFPNYSSELNVNALLLGDSALYLCASSTARDGNQPQHFGDGTRLSIL.